This record covers a single T cell receptor beta chain. The record originates from a study of blood T cell repertoires in COVID-19. Study-level information: The study drew acute and convalescent COVID-19 samples from the United States, Italy and Spain.

Clones were read by immunoSEQ multiplex PCR, and TCRdb kept only the in-frame ones, dropping some. Of 200,000 to 250,000 clones in the sample, approximately 78% were seen once. V dropped 4 bases and J dropped 1 base, with 13 bases sitting between them. The CDR3 contains 15 residues. Germline-derived CDR1 and CDR2 are LNHDA and SQIVND (reference sequence). The TCR was taken from a woman of 80 years or more with COVID-19, enrolled during active disease. V gene TRBV19 combines with J gene TRBJ1-1; D is perhaps TRBD1 (6 bases). Sequencing used peripheral blood. CDR3 nucleotides: TGTGCCAGTAGTACCAAAGACAGGACGAACACTGAAGCTTTCTTT. Amino acids: CASSTKDRTNTEAFF.